Each of the 16 T cell receptor beta chains below was sequenced from the same sample in a study of technical replicates of blood from a handful of donors. The assay was immunoSEQ multiplex PCR, and TCRdb's table has in-frame clones only and misses some. Here the sample spans approximately 51,000 clones, 85% to 95% being singletons. The specimen was PBMCs. The source is a human donor in good health. Some clones in this sample may be carry-over from other donors' samples.

J is TRBJ1-6 and V is TRBV5-1, with a possible D match to TRBD1 (6 bases). The CDR3 totals 13 residues. CDR1 and CDR2 from the germline V gene are SGHRS and YFSETQ. The ends were cut back, 4 bases at V and 14 bases at J, with 16 bases in the middle. Here the CDR3 DNA reads TGCGCCAGCAGCAACGGGACACCGGTCACCCTCCACTTT. Translated, it gives CASSNGTPVTLHF.

The rearrangement joins TRBV18 to TRBJ2-3, with D perhaps matching TRBD2 (5 bases). V was shortened by 2 bases and J by 2 bases, with 8 bases between the two germline ends. The germline CDR1 and CDR2 sequences are KGHSH and LQKENI. This CDR3 comprises 14 residues. The CDR3, as DNA: TGTGCCAGCTCACCATCGGGGTTCACAGATACGCAGTATTTT. This gives the protein CASSPSGFTDTQYF.

The V gene is TRBV5-1, the J gene TRBJ1-1, with 8 nucleotides matching TRBD1. CDR3 length: 13 amino acids. Germline V gene data show CDR1 as SGHRS and CDR2 as YFSETQ. Losses at the gene ends were 1 base for V and 7 bases for J; bases not matched to a gene: 3. The CDR3 spells CASSLKTGVEAFF. CDR3 DNA: TGCGCCAGCAGCTTGAAGACAGGGGTTGAAGCTTTCTTT.

This chain joins TRBV7-9 and TRBJ2-5, with D perhaps matching TRBD1 (6 bases). This CDR3 has 15 residues. The germline V and J ends were trimmed by 5 bases and 5 bases, with 18 bases remaining between them. CDR1 and CDR2 (germline): SEHNR, FQNEAQ (reference sequence). The CDR3, as DNA: TGTGCCAGCAGCACCTACAGGGAGTTGGAGGAGACCCAGTACTTC. Residues: CASSTYRELEETQYF.

The CDR3 nucleotides read TGTGCCACCAGCAGAGATTCGGGGTCCAATGAGCAGTTCTTC. This sequence encodes CATSRDSGSNEQFF. The J gene is TRBJ2-1, the V gene TRBV15, with D possibly matching TRBD2 (5 bases). The V gene lost 0 bases and the J gene lost 6 bases, with 9 bases spanning the gap. Germline loops: CDR1 LNHNV, CDR2 YYDKDF (reference sequence). This CDR3 has 14 amino acids.

The chain links TRBV7-9 to TRBJ2-2; maybe TRBD1 (5 bases). The V and J ends lost 11 bases and 0 bases respectively, with 13 bases between them. This CDR3 spans 14 amino acids. In germline, CDR1 is SEHNR, CDR2 FQNEAQ (reference sequence). For the CDR3, the DNA is TGTGCCGCCGGGCCGGACACGAACACCGGGGAGCTGTTTTTT. Its protein product is CAAGPDTNTGELFF.

J is TRBJ2-7 and V is TRBV2; TRBD1 agrees at 9 bases. The germline gives CDR1 SNHLY, CDR2 FYNNEI. The CDR3 totals 13 residues. The J segment lost 5 bases and the V segment lost 4 bases, leaving 3 bases of the junction unmatched. The CDR3, as DNA: TGTGCCAGCAGTGGGGACAGGGACGACGAGCAGTACTTC. Its protein is CASSGDRDDEQYF.

The CDR3 bases are TGTGCCAGTAGTATTTCGACAGGCTCACCCCTCCACTTT. It specifies CASSISTGSPLHF. This chain links TRBV19 with TRBJ1-6; a possible D gene is TRBD1 (6 bases). Germline V gene lookup returns CDR1 LNHDA and CDR2 SQIVND (reference sequence). The V gene lost 3 bases and the J gene lost 10 bases, with 10 bases spanning the gap. The CDR3 runs 13 residues.

The chain employs TRBV6-5 and TRBJ2-1; D perhaps matches TRBD1 (5 bases). Germline values: CDR1 MNHEY, CDR2 SVGAGI. The CDR3 loop spans 12 amino acids. Trimming stripped 1 base from V and 10 bases from J, with 8 bases between. Here the CDR3 reads CASSYFTGEQFF. CDR3 nucleotide sequence: TGTGCCAGCAGTTACTTTACAGGAGAGCAGTTCTTC.

This sequence joins TRBV15 and TRBJ2-7, with TRBD2 identical over 13 bases. There are 15 residues in the CDR3. The germline V gene encodes CDR1 LNHNV and CDR2 YYDKDF (reference sequence). Trimming removed 8 bases from V and 6 bases from J; junction bases left unmatched: 10. The CDR3 DNA reads as TGTGCCACCGGTGAGAGGACTAGCGGGAGCGCCGAGCAGTACTTC. This encodes CATGERTSGSAEQYF.

This rearrangement joins TRBV9 to TRBJ2-1, with 7 bases lining up with TRBD1. The length of the CDR3 is 15 residues. CDR1 is SGDLS, CDR2 YYNGEE, per germline. J lost 7 bases, V lost 0 bases, and 7 bases had no gene match. CDR3 sequence: CASSVGGGIQNEQFF. Written as DNA, the CDR3 is TGTGCCAGCAGCGTAGGAGGGGGCATTCAGAATGAGCAGTTCTTC.

The chain links TRBV2 to TRBJ1-6; D might be TRBD1 (6 bases). The CDR3 has 14 amino acids. V lost 3 bases, J lost 10 bases, and 13 bases lay in between. Germline V gives CDR1 SNHLY, CDR2 FYNNEI. The CDR3 DNA sequence: TGTGCCAGCAGTGATGAACAGGGACGGTCACCCCTCCACTTT. Residues: CASSDEQGRSPLHF.

The chain combines TRBV13 with TRBJ1-5; weak D call: TRBD1 (5 bases). V dropped 5 bases and J dropped 7 bases, with 15 bases sitting between them. This CDR3 spans 14 amino acids. Germline loops: CDR1 PRHDT, CDR2 FYEKMQ (reference sequence). CDR3 bases: TGTGCCAGCAGCCGCTTCGGGGGAGGGCAGCCCCAGCATTTT. It yields the protein CASSRFGGGQPQHF.

Here the CDR3 DNA reads TGTGCCTGGAGTGCCACGGGGAACACTGAAGCTTTCTTT. The encoded protein is CAWSATGNTEAFF. V gene TRBV30 combines with J gene TRBJ1-1; no firm D call. The CDR3 contains 13 residues. V was trimmed by 1 base and J by 1 base, leaving 7 bases between them. Germline V lookup: CDR1 GTSNPN, CDR2 SVGIG (reference sequence).

CDR3 sequence reads: CASIDLVSSGTSTDTQYF. The CDR3 DNA sequence: TGTGCCAGCATCGATCTGGTGTCTAGCGGGACTAGCACAGATACGCAGTATTTT. This rearrangement joins TRBV2 to TRBJ2-3, with TRBD2 identical over 9 bases. The germline gives CDR1 SNHLY, CDR2 FYNNEI. Germline trimming cut 7 bases from V and 0 bases from J; bases unmatched to any gene: 14. The length of the CDR3 is 18 residues.

There are a few counts of this clone. The rearrangement links TRBV29-1 to TRBJ1-1, with 9 nucleotides matching TRBD1. CDR3 size: 13 residues. The J segment lost 4 bases and the V segment lost 5 bases, leaving 5 bases of the junction unmatched. Germline V CDR1 and CDR2: SQVTM, ANQGSEA. The CDR3 loop is CSVPKGQGTEAFF. The CDR3 DNA is TGCAGCGTTCCCAAGGGACAGGGCACTGAAGCTTTCTTT.